The 15 T cell receptor beta chains reported below all come from one sample, sequenced in a study of Graves' ophthalmopathy and Graves' hyperthyroidism. Amplification targeted the TCR beta CDR3 regions, with RNA transcripts as the source material. RT-PCR with HTBI primers came first, then second-round multiplex PCR. TCRdb reanalysed the multiplex PCR reads using MiXCR and keeps one entry per CDR3 protein. Among about 500,000 distinct CDR3 sequences listed, roughly 40% were seen once. Sequencing input: peripheral blood or thyroid tissue (not recorded which). The receptor source for this set is an adult man with Graves' hyperthyroidism.

The chain has TRBV10-3 and TRBJ2-7, with D maybe TRBD2 (6 bases). The V end was cut by 2 bases, the J end by 12 bases, with 20 bases between. Per germline, CDR1 ENHRY and CDR2 SYGVKD. The CDR3 spans 14 residues. CDR3 DNA sequence: TGTGCCATCAGTGAGCCGAGTGGGGAGGCAGGGAGGTACTTC. It translates to CAISEPSGEAGRYF.

The chain couples TRBV7-9 to TRBJ1-2; tentative D call: TRBD1 (5 bases). The germline V gene has CDR1 SEHNR and CDR2 FQNEAQ (reference sequence). The CDR3 runs to 13 residues. Trimming took 3 bases from V and 8 from J, leaving 13 bases between them. The CDR3 sequence is CASSLYEQVGYTF. The CDR3 DNA reads TGTGCCAGCAGCTTGTACGAACAGGTCGGCTACACCTTC.

The chain has TRBV12-3 or TRBV12-4 and TRBJ1-2; 7 bases align to TRBD1. The CDR3 is 17 amino acids. Losses at the gene ends were 6 bases for V and 0 bases for J; bases not matched to a gene: 13. CDR3 loop: CASSSTGPRRANYGYTF. CDR3 DNA sequence: TGTGCCAGCAGCTCGACAGGGCCTAGGAGAGCTAACTATGGCTACACCTTC.

This clonotype was found many times. The rearrangement links TRBV5-1 to TRBJ2-7; 7 positions match TRBD1. With 0 bases clipped from V and 0 bases from J, the junction kept 3 bases outside the gene matches. Germline values: CDR1 SGHRS, CDR2 YFSETQ. The CDR3 extends over 15 amino acids. CDR3 coding DNA: TGCGCCAGCAGCTTGGATACAGGGGCCTCCTACGAGCAGTACTTC. It is translated as CASSLDTGASYEQYF.

J is TRBJ2-2 and V is TRBV5-4; 10 bases agree with TRBD1. V lost 0 bases and J lost 3; bases outside the gene matches: 8. This CDR3 comprises 18 residues. In germline, CDR1 is SGHNT, CDR2 YYREEE (reference sequence). This CDR3 is CASSLGSGQGLYTGELFF. The CDR3, as DNA: TGTGCCAGCAGCTTGGGATCGGGACAGGGGTTGTACACCGGGGAGCTGTTTTTT.

This clonotype was detected many times. The chain employs TRBV7-8 and TRBJ2-7, with D possibly matching TRBD1 (6 bases). Germline lookup yields CDR1 SGHVS and CDR2 FQNEAQ. This CDR3 contains 13 residues. V was clipped by 4 bases and J by 7 bases, with 14 bases between them. CDR3 in amino acids: CASSYNREGEQYF. The CDR3 nucleotides read TGTGCCAGCAGCTACAACAGGGAAGGGGAGCAGTACTTC.

A word on this clonotype: It may be a read error: a sequence one base away is much more abundant. The V and J genes are TRBV9 and TRBJ1-5; a weak D match, TRBD1 (5 bases). CDR1 is SGDLS, CDR2 YYNGEE, per germline. The CDR3 contains 14 residues. The CDR3 is CASGVAGINQPQHF. The CDR3, as DNA: TGTGCCAGCGGCGTAGCAGGGATCAATCAGCCCCAGCATTTT.

This clonotype was observed a handful of times. The chain has TRBV19 and TRBJ1-1, with D hard to call. V lost 11 bases and J 1 base, leaving 14 bases between the germline ends. This CDR3 has 13 amino acids. The germline CDR1 and CDR2 sequences are LNHDA and SQIVND (reference sequence). The CDR3 loop is CAWAFHANTEAFF. In DNA, the CDR3 is TGTGCCTGGGCGTTTCATGCGAACACTGAAGCTTTCTTT.

The CDR3 nucleotides are TGTGCCAGCAGCCACGGGACAGGGGGCGGAGGGAATGGCTACACCTTC. Protein: CASSHGTGGGGNGYTF. V is TRBV7-9 and J is TRBJ1-2; 12 nucleotides match TRBD1. The CDR3 has 16 residues. V lost 5 bases and J lost 6; bases outside the gene matches: 10. Germline CDR1 is SEHNR and CDR2 is FQNEAQ (reference sequence).

This clonotype was seen once. One end of the junction varies from germline; a read error may be responsible. The chain is built from TRBV20-1 and TRBJ2-6; D perhaps matches TRBD2 (5 bases). The germline gives CDR1 DFQATT, CDR2 SNEGSKA (reference sequence). CDR3 size: 14 residues. The CDR3 region has the DNA TGCAGTGCCAGAGACACGGGAGGGGCCAACGTCCTGACTTTC. Amino acids: CSARDTGGANVLTF.

The chain carries TRBV29-1 and TRBJ2-2; D is undetermined. This CDR3 contains 12 residues. Germline V lookup: CDR1 SQVTM, CDR2 ANQGSEA. Trimming removed 8 bases at V and 4 bases at J, with 11 bases between. This CDR3 reads CSSGPGTGELFF. In DNA, the CDR3 is TGCAGCTCGGGCCCCGGCACCGGGGAGCTGTTTTTT.

In its sample, this clonotype was seen a few times. Germline and junction disagree at one end, which may indicate a read error. The gene calls are TRBV12-3 or TRBV12-4 and TRBJ1-1, with 10 bases matching TRBD1. The CDR3 is 15 amino acids. This chain's CDR3 is CASSLAGTGDTEAFF. The CDR3, as DNA: TGTGCCAGCAGTCTAGCCGGGACAGGGGACACTGAAGCTTTCTTT.

This clonotype was seen at least ten times. The rearrangement uses TRBV29-1 and TRBJ1-1; D ambiguous. Trimming removed 5 bases at V and 4 bases at J, with 5 bases between. The CDR3 loop spans 10 amino acids. Germline lookup yields CDR1 SQVTM and CDR2 ANQGSEA. CDR3 region: CSVYPTEAFF. The CDR3 DNA sequence: TGCAGCGTTTACCCCACTGAAGCTTTCTTT.

CDR3 coding DNA: TGTGCCAGCAGTGAAGCAAGAAGTGAAAAACTGTTTTTT. Residues: CASSEARSEKLFF. This chain links TRBV6-6 with TRBJ1-4; no reliable D call. The CDR3 contains 13 residues. The germline CDR1 and CDR2 sequences are MNHNY and SVGAGI (reference sequence). With 5 bases removed from V and 7 bases from J, the gap between germline ends came to 11 bases.

The rearrangement links TRBV7-2 to TRBJ2-7; 9 bases match TRBD1. There are 15 residues in the CDR3. V dropped 3 bases and J dropped 3; count of bases not matched to a gene: 6. The germline V gene encodes CDR1 SGHTA and CDR2 FQGNSA. The CDR3 is CASSLDGTGRYEQYF. The CDR3 coding sequence is TGTGCCAGCAGCTTGGATGGGACAGGGCGCTACGAGCAGTACTTC. Combining the CDR3 with reference TRBV7-2 and TRBJ2-7 gives the whole variable domain GAGVSQSPSNKVTEKGKDVELRCDPISGHTALYWYRQSLGQGLEFLIYFQGNSAPDKSGLPSDRFSAERTGGSVSTLTIQRTQQEDSAVYLCASSLDGTGRYEQYFGPGTRLTVT.